This record looks at one T cell receptor beta chain sequence and its context. This clonotype was observed at least ten times. The antigen it recognizes is unknown. Base qualities are not recorded, but no much larger clone differs from it by a single base. The CDR3 measures 16 amino acids from cysteine to phenylalanine. The sequence is cut down to CDR3 DNA, 48 bases in frame from base 1. The germline V gene supplies CDR1 KGHDR and CDR2 SFDVKD. V was cut back by 1 base and J by 2 bases, leaving a gap of 12 bases between them. TCR beta CDR3 regions were amplified from RNA transcripts. For the first round of RT-PCR on the TCR CDR3, the HTBI primer set was used together with the Qiagen OneStep RT-PCR kit. Libraries were constructed in a second round of multiplex PCR, after which size selection and purification were performed. Sequencing of the libraries was done on an Illumina HiSeq2000 using paired-end 100 bp reads. On the study's bioinformatics: SOAPnuke was used to process the raw data, with reads discarded if the reads contained adapters or uncalled bases, had a mean Phred below 15, or lacked an exact constant-primer or identifier match. High-quality paired reads were merged using COPE v1.2.5, and each unique nucleotide sequence was defined as a clonotype. Clonotypes were aligned to IMGT TRBV, TRBD and TRBJ reference segments using MiTCR v1.1. The analysis included only V-J combinations with a frequency above 0.0001, which together covered approximately 99% of the repertoires. The TCS score was defined as F50 (clonal expansion) divided by E x V (chaos), with BLOSUM62-based TCRdist calculated between CDR3 peptides within each V-J. Welch's t-statistics and random forest reduced 450 to 600 V-J features to 13, which were used in a naive Bayes classifier (R e1071). TCRdb's own reprocessing of the public reads used fastp at Q25 and MiXCR and kept productive beta chains. Rows are unified per CDR3 protein, each entry keeping the most common DNA and genes. The V and J calls shown here were made by TCRdb, not taken from the authors' results. This sample lists approximately 430,000 distinct CDR3 sequences; around 14% were detected once. 11% to 15% of the sample is taken by the ten largest.

A patient counted as having stable Graves' hyperthyroidism if no progression to ophthalmopathy occurred over 18 months of follow-up. Hyperthyroidism patients were newly diagnosed, with disease duration under 2 months, and aged 18 to 65 years. Exclusion was applied to patients with uncontrolled infections, other autoimmune diseases, pregnancy or lactation. Diagnoses relied on clinical symptoms, serum thyroxine and TRAb, thyroid ultrasound and orbital computed tomography. PBMCs were separated from over 9 ml of fresh peripheral blood using Ficoll-Paque density gradient centrifugation. Total RNA was extracted using Trizol reagent, and RNA quality was assessed on an Agilent 2100 Bioanalyzer. The record originates from a study of T cells in Graves' hyperthyroidism and ophthalmopathy (dated by TCRdb to 2018 to 2020). Regarding the research as a whole: Peripheral blood was collected at initial diagnosis, before any treatment. To identify TCR V-J signatures that set the groups apart, the researchers used a discovery cohort of 100 patients, made up of roughly 40 with Graves' ophthalmopathy and some 60 with stable Graves' hyperthyroidism. Prospective prediction of ophthalmopathy was tested in an independent validation cohort of 18 to 20 hyperthyroidism patients and 15 to 17 patients who later progressed to ophthalmopathy. The 85 to 100 discovery patients were divided at random into training and test sets in a 7:3 ratio. In addition, the study compared T-cell repertoires in thyroid tissue and in blood from five or six Graves' hyperthyroidism patients. Once sampling was done, hyperthyroidism patients were given methimazole at a starting dose of 30 mg daily, whereas ophthalmopathy patients were given high-dose intravenous methylprednisolone. The paper describes TCR Vbeta CDR3 sequencing of 130 to 150 peripheral blood samples, made up of fewer than 50 ophthalmopathy patients, 70 to 75 hyperthyroidism patients and around 17 progressor patients. Results the study describes overall, beyond this receptor: No statistical method was used to set the sample size in advance, and investigators knew the group allocation. A 13 V-J signature model separated ophthalmopathy from stable hyperthyroidism, with around 91% sensitivity and approximately 81% specificity in cross-validation and 80%/75% in testing. Blood samples also contained most of the expanded thyroid clonotypes (frequency above 0.001), which suggests that blood repertoires may reflect thyroid immune responses. In validation, the model predicted progression to ophthalmopathy with about 71% sensitivity and less than 80% specificity, a median of 6.5 months before onset.

The sequenced material came from blood. The clonotype originates from a woman aged 18-30 years with Graves' hyperthyroidism. Rearrangement joined TRBV24-1 to TRBJ2-3; TRBD2 could be the D gene, as 6 bases match. CDR3 region: CATSDFEAGNTDTQYF. The base sequence is TGTGCCACCAGTGATTTCGAGGCGGGGAACACAGATACGCAGTATTTT.